This T cell receptor (beta chain) was recorded in a study of naive and memory T cell subsets. General study points: Especially in CD8 cells, naive repertoires contained a few larger clonotypes, possibly CD45RA-re-expressing memory cells. In CD4 and CD8 cells, diversity dropped from naive through EMRA.

Overnight CMV lysate stimulation of fresh PBMCs defined donor CMV status by CD4+ IFNgamma. An equimolar mix of two oligonucleotides served as the beta constant-region primer for TRBC1 and TRBC2. Four rounds of PCR amplified the ligated cDNA using nested alpha and beta constant-region primers plus SP2. From the UMI-ligation and nested PCR reads, TCRdb called clonotypes with MiXCR, one entry per CDR3 protein. The sample shows about 150,000 distinct CDR3 sequences, 22% of them seen only once. As for this clonotype: Its specificity is unknown.

The origin of this receptor is a human donor in good health. The sequenced sample consisted of naive CD4+ T cells from blood.

The CDR3 reads CASSSGGGAKNIQYF. The CDR3 DNA sequence: TGTGCCAGCAGTTCTGGGGGGGGGGCCAAAAACATTCAGTACTTC. The J gene is TRBJ2-4, the V gene TRBV6-5; TRBD2 matches at 7 bases. Germline V CDR1 and CDR2: MNHEY, SVGAGI. The V gene end was trimmed by 4 bases and the J gene end by 1 base; junction bases not matched to a gene: 4. The CDR3 runs 15 residues.